The rows below give T cell receptor beta chains drawn from one sample of a study of control samples from healthy donors and cancer patients. TCRdb keeps only in-frame clones here, not all; method: immunoSEQ multiplex PCR. The sample records 54,000 or so clones, 85% to 95% being singletons. The sequencing sample was made of blood. The source is a man younger than 45 in good health. Both conserved end residues are part of each CDR3.

v_call	j_call	cdr3_aa
TRBV18	TRBJ2-5	CASSNTGVNRETQYF
TRBV19	TRBJ2-2	CASTPQDPGELFF
TRBV6-5	TRBJ1-1	CASSYSGQDNSEAFF
TRBV30	TRBJ1-5	CAWSELSNQPQHF
TRBV29-1	TRBJ1-2	CSVEKQAFYGYTF
TRBV9	TRBJ1-5	CASSPGQALGQPQHF
TRBV19	TRBJ2-1	CASSSPSHEQFF
TRBV5-1	TRBJ2-1	CASSLEVAGNFDEQFF
TRBV15	TRBJ2-1	CATSRRLPGDRARGNEQFF
TRBV6-6	TRBJ2-2	CASSPPGELFF
TRBV10-2	TRBJ1-2	CASSENLGRYGYTF
TRBV6-1	TRBJ2-5	CASSEGQGVVETQYF
TRBV11-2	TRBJ1-2	CASSWSAGTGRSGYTF
TRBV5-1	TRBJ2-2	CASSSGTSGSGTGELFF